This T cell receptor beta chain originates from a study of CD8+CD57+ T cells in acquired aplastic anemia. The template for TCR beta VDJ and CDR3 sequence profiling was genomic DNA. TCRdb analysed the reads with MiXCR anew, one entry per CDR3 protein. The data contain around 170,000 distinct CDR3 sequences, more than 45% of them seen just once; the ten biggest clones take up 2.5% to 3.5%. The J segment lost 0 bases and the V segment lost 4 bases, leaving 4 bases of the junction unmatched. Germline V gene lookup returns CDR1 SGHNT and CDR2 YYREEE (reference sequence). CDR3 length: 15 amino acids. It was patients with CD8+CD57+ cell expansion by flow cytometry who were chosen for sequencing. Patients had received no therapy at the time of blood sampling.

The V call is TRBV5-4, the J call TRBJ2-7; 10 nucleotides agree with TRBD1. The sequence was obtained from a human donor with aplastic anemia. Input material: sorted CD4+, CD8+, or CD8+CD57+ T cells (not recorded which) from PBMCs. The CDR3 reads CASSEGQGGSYEQYV. The CDR3 nucleotides are TGTGCCAGCAGCGAAGGACAGGGGGGCTCCTACGAGCAGTACGTC.